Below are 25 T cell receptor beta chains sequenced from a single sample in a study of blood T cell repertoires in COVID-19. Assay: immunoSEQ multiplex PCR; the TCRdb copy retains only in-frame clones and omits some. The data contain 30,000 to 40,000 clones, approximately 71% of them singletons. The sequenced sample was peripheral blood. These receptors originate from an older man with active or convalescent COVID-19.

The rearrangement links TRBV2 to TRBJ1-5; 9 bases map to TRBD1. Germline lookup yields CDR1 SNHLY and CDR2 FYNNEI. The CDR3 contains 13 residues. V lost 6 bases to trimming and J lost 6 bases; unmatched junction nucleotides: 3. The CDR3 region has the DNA TGTGCCAGCAGGAAGGACAGGGGTCAGCCCCAGCATTTT. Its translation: CASRKDRGQPQHF.

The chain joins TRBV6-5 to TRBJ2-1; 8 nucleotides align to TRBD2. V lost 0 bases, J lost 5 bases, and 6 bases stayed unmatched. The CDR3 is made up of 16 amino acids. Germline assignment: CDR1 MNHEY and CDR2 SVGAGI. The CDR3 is CASSYSPAGVNNEQFF. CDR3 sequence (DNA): TGTGCCAGCAGTTACTCTCCAGCGGGGGTAAACAATGAGCAGTTCTTC.

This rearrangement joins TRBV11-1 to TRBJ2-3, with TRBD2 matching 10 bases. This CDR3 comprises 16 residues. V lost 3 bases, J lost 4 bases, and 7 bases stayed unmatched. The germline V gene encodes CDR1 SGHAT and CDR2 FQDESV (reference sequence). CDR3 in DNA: TGTGCCAGCAGCTTGCCCCCTAGCGGGAGTGCAGATACGCAGTATTTT. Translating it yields CASSLPPSGSADTQYF.

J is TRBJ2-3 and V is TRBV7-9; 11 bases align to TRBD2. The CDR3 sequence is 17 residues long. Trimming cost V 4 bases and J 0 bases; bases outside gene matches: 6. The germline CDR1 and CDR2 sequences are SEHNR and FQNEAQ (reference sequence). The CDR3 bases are TGTGCCAGCAGCTCACCGACTAGCGGGGATAGCACAGATACGCAGTATTTT. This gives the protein CASSSPTSGDSTDTQYF.

DNA for the CDR3: TGTGCCAGCAGCAAAGCGAGGCTAGCGGGTTCCTACGAGCAGTACTTC. The encoded protein is CASSKARLAGSYEQYF. V is TRBV21-1 and J is TRBJ2-7; the table's D gene call, TRBD2, was not cross checked with the DNA. TRBV21-1 is recorded as a pseudogene. The CDR3 runs to 16 residues.

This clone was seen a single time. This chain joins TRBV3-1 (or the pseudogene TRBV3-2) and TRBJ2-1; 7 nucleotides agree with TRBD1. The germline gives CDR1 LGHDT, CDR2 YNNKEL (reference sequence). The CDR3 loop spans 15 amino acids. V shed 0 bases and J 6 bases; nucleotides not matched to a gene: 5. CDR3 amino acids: CASSQDATGINEQFF. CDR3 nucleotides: TGTGCCAGCAGCCAAGACGCGACAGGGATCAATGAGCAGTTCTTC.

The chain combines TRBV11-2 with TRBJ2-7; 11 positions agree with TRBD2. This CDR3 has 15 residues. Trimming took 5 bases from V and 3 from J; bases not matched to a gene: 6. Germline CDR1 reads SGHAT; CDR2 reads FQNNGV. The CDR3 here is CASSGTTSGSYEQYF. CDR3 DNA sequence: TGTGCCAGCAGCGGCACCACTAGCGGGAGCTACGAGCAGTACTTC.

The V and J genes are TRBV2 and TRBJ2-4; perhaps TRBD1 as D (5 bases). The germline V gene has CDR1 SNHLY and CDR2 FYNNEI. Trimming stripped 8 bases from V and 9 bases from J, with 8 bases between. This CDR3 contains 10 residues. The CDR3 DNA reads TGTGCCAGCCAGGGTCTCATTCAGTACTTC. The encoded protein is CASQGLIQYF.

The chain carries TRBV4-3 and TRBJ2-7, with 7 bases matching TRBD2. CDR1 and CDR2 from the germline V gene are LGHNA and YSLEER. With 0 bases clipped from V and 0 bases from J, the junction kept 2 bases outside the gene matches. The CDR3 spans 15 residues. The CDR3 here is CASSQELATSYEQYF. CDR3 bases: TGCGCCAGCAGCCAAGAACTAGCGACCTCCTACGAGCAGTACTTC.

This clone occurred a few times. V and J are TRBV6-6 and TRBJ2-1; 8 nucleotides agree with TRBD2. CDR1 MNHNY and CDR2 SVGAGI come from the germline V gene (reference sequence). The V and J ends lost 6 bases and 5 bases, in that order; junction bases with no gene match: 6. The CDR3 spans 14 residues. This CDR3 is CASRTSGVNNEQFF. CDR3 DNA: TGTGCCAGCAGAACTAGCGGAGTAAACAATGAGCAGTTCTTC.

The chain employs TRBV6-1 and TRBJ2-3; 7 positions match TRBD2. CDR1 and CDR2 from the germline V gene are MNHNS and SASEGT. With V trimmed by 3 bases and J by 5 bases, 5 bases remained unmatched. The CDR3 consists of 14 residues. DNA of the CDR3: TGTGCCAGCAGTGAGGGGGGGACCATAGATACGCAGTATTTT. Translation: CASSEGGTIDTQYF.

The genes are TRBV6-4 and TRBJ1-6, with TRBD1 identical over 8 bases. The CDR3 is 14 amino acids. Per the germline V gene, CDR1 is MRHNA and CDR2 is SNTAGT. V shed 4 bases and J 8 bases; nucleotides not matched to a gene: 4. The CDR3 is CASSASGGDSPLHF. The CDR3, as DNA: TGTGCCAGCAGTGCCTCAGGGGGCGATTCACCCCTCCACTTT.

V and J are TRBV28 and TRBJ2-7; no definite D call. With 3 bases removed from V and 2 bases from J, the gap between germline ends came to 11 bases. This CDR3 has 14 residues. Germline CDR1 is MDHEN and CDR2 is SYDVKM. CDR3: CASSFTRLAYEQYF. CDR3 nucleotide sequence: TGTGCCAGCAGTTTCACCAGGCTTGCCTACGAGCAGTACTTC.

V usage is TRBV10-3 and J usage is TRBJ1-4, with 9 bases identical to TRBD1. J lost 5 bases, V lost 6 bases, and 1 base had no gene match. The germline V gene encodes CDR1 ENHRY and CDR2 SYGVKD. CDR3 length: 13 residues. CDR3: CAIRDRGNEKLFF. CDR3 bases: TGTGCCATCAGGGACAGGGGAAATGAAAAACTGTTTTTT.

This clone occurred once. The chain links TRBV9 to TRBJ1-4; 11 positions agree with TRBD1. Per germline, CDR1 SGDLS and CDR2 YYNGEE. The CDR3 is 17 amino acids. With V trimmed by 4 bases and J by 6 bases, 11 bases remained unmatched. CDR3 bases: TGTGCCAGCAGCAGCGGGACAGGGGGGGGTTACGATGAAAAACTGTTTTTT. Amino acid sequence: CASSSGTGGGYDEKLFF.

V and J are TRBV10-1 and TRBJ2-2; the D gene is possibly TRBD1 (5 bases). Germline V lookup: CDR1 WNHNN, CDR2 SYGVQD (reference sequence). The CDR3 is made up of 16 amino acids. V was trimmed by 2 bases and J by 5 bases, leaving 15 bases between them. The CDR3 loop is CASSENVGAGTGELFF. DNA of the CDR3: TGCGCCAGCAGTGAGAATGTAGGGGCTGGAACCGGGGAGCTGTTTTTT.

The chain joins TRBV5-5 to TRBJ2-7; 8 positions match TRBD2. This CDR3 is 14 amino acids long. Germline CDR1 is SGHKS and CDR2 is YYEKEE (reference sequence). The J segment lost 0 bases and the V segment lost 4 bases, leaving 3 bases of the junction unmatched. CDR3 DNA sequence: TGTGCCAGCAGCCCGACTAGCGCCTCCTACGAGCAGTACTTC. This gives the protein CASSPTSASYEQYF.

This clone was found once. CDR3 amino acids: CASSQEGTSGREQFF. CDR3 in DNA: TGTGCCAGCAGCCAAGAAGGGACTAGCGGGAGAGAGCAGTTCTTC. The genes are TRBV3-1 (or the pseudogene TRBV3-2) and TRBJ2-1; 14 nucleotides agree with TRBD2. Germline CDR1 and CDR2: LGHDT and YNNKEL (reference sequence). The CDR3 has 15 amino acids. V was pared by 0 bases and J by 10 bases, with 2 bases of the junction left unmatched.

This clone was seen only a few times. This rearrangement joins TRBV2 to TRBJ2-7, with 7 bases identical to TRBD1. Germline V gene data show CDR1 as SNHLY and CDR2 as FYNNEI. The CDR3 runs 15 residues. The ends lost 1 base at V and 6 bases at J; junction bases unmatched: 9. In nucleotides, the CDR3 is TGTGCCAGCAGTGAAGGAGGGGGCACCCGACTCGAGCAGTACTTC. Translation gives CASSEGGGTRLEQYF.

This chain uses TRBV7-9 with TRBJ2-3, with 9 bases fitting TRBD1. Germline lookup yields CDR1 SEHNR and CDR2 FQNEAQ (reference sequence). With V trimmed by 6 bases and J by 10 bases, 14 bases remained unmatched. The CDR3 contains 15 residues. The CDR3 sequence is CASSLTGGEHEAQYF. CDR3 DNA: TGTGCCAGCAGTTTAACAGGGGGCGAGCACGAAGCGCAGTATTTT.

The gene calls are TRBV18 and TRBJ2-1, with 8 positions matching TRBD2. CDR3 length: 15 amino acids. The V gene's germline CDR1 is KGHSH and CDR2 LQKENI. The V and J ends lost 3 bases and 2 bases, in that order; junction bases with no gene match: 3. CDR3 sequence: CASSPLAGTYNEQFF. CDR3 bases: TGTGCCAGCTCACCCCTAGCGGGTACCTACAATGAGCAGTTCTTC.

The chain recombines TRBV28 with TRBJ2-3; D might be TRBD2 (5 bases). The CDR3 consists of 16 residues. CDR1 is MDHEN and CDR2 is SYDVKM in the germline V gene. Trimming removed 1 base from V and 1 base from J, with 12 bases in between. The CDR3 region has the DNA TGTGCCAGCAGTTTATTGGACTTCTACGGCACAGATACGCAGTATTTT. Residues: CASSLLDFYGTDTQYF.

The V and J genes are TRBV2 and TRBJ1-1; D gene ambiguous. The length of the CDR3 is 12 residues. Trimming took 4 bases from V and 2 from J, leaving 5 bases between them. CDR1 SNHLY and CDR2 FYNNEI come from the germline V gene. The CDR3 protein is CASSARNTEAFF. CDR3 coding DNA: TGTGCCAGCAGTGCTAGAAACACTGAAGCTTTCTTT.

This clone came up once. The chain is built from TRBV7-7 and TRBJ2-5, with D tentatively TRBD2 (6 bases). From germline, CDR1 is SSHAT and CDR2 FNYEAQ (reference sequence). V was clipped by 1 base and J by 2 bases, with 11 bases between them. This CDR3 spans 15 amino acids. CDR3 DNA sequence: TGTGCCAGCAGCTTAGGTCCAGCGGGTCAAGAGACCCAGTACTTC. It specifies CASSLGPAGQETQYF.

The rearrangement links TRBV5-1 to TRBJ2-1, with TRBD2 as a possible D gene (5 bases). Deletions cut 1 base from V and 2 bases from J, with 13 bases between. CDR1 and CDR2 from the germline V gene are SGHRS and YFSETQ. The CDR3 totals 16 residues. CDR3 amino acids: CASSLTEGIPYNEQFF. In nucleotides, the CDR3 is TGCGCCAGCAGCTTGACTGAGGGCATCCCCTACAATGAGCAGTTCTTC. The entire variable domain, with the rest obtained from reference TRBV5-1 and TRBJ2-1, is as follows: KAGVTQTPRYLIKTRGQQVTLSCSPISGHRSVSWYQQTPGQGLQFLFEYFSETQRNKGNFPGRFSGRQFSNSRSEMNVSTLELGDSALYLCASSLTEGIPYNEQFFGPGTRLTVL.